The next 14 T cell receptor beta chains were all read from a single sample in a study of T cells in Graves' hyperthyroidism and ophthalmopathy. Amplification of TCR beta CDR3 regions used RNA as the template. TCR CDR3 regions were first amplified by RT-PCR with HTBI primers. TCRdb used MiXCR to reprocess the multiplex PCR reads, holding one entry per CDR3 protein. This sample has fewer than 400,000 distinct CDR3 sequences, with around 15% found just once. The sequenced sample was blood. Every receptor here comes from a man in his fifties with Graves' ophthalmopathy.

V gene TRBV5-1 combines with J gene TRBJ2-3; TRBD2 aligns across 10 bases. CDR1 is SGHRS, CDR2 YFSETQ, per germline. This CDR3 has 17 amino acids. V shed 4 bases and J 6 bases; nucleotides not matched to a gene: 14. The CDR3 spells CASSTDGGLAGADTQYF. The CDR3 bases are TGCGCCAGCAGCACTGACGGAGGCCTAGCGGGAGCGGATACGCAGTATTTT.

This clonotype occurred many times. The CDR3 coding sequence is TGTGCCATCAGTGCTGGACTCGAAGAGACCCAGTACTTC. Encoded protein: CAISAGLEETQYF. The chain is built from TRBV10-3 and TRBJ2-5; the D gene is possibly TRBD2 (5 bases). CDR3 length: 13 residues. CDR1 is ENHRY and CDR2 is SYGVKD in the germline V gene. Between the trimmed V and J ends, which lost 4 bases and 3 bases, there was a span of 9 bases.

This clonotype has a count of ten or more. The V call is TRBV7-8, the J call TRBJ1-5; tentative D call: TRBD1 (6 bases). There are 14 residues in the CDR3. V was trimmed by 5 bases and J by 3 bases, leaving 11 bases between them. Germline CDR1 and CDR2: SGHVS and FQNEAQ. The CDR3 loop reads CASSRGGYNQPQHF. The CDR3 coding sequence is TGTGCCAGCAGCCGAGGGGGGTACAATCAGCCCCAGCATTTT.

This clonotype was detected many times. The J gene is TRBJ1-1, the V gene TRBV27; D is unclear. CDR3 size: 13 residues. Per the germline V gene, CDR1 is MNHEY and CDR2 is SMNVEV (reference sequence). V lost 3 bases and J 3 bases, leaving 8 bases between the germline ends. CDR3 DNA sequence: TGTGCCAGCAGTTTCAGTATCGACACTGAAGCTTTCTTT. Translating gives CASSFSIDTEAFF.

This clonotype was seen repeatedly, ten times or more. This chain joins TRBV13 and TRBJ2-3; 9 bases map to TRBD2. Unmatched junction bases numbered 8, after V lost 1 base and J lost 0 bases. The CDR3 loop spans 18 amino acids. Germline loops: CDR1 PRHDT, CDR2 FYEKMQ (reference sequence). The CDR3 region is CASSLAELAGPSTDTQYF. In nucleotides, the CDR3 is TGTGCCAGCAGCTTAGCGGAACTAGCGGGCCCTAGCACAGATACGCAGTATTTT. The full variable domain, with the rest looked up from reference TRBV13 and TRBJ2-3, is AAGVIQSPRHLIKEKRETATLKCYPIPRHDTVYWYQQGPGQDPQFLISFYEKMQSDKGSIPDRFSAQQFSDYHSELNMSSLELGDSALYFCASSLAELAGPSTDTQYFGPGTRLTVL.

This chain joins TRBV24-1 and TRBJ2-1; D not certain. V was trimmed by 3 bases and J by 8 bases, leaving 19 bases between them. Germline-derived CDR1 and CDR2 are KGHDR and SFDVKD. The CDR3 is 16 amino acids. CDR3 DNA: TGTGCCACCAGTGATCCGGACCGGCCTAAGGTGCATGAGCAGTTCTTC. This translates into CATSDPDRPKVHEQFF.

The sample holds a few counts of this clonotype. DNA of the CDR3: TGTGCCACCAGCAGAGATGCTAGCGGGAGAACCGATGAGCAGTTCTTC. Protein sequence: CATSRDASGRTDEQFF. The V gene is TRBV15, the J gene TRBJ2-1; 10 bases match TRBD2. The CDR3 sequence is 16 residues long. In germline, CDR1 is LNHNV, CDR2 YYDKDF (reference sequence). V trimming: 0 bases; J trimming: 8 bases; junction bases outside the gene matches: 7.

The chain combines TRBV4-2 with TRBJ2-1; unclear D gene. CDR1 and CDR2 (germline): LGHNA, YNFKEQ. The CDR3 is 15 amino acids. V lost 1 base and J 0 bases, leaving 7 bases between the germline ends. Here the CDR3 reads CASSQGSSSYNEQFF. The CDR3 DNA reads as TGTGCCAGCAGCCAAGGTTCCAGCTCCTACAATGAGCAGTTCTTC.

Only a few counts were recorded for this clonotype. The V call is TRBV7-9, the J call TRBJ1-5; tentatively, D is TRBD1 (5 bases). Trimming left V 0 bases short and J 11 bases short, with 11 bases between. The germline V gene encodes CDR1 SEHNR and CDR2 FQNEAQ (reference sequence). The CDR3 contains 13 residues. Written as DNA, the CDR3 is TGTGCCAGCAGCTTAGCGGGGCCCCAGGCCCAGCATTTT. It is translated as CASSLAGPQAQHF.

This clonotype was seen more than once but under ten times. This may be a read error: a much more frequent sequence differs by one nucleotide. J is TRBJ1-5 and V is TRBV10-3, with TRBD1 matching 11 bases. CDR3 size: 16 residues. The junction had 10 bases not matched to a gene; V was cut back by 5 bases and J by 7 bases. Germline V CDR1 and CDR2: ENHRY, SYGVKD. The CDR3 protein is CAISKGTGGDGQPQHF. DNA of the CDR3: TGTGCCATCAGTAAAGGGACAGGGGGTGATGGGCAGCCCCAGCATTTT.

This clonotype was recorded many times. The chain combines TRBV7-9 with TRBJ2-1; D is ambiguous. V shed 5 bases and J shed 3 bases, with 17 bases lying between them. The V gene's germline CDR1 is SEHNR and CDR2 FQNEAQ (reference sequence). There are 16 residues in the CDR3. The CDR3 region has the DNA TGTGCCAGCAGCGACACAGCCCTCATTTTCTACAATGAGCAGTTCTTC. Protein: CASSDTALIFYNEQFF.

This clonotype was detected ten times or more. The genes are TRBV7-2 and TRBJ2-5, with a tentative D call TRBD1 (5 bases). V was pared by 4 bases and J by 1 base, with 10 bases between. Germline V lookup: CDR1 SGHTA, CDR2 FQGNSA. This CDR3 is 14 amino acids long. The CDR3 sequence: CASSSGQFQETQYF. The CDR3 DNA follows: TGTGCCAGCAGCTCCGGACAATTCCAAGAGACCCAGTACTTC.

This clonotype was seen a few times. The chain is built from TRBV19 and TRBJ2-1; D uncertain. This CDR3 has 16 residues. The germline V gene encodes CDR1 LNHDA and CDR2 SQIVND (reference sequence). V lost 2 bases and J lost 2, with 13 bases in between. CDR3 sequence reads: CASSILGGRAYNEQFF. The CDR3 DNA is TGTGCCAGTAGTATATTAGGCGGACGAGCCTACAATGAGCAGTTCTTC. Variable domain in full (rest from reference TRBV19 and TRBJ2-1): DGGITQSPKYLFRKEGQNVTLSCEQNLNHDAMYWYRQDPGQGLRLIYYSQIVNDFQKGDIAEGYSVSREKKESFPLTVTSAQKNPTAFYLCASSILGGRAYNEQFFGPGTRLTVL.

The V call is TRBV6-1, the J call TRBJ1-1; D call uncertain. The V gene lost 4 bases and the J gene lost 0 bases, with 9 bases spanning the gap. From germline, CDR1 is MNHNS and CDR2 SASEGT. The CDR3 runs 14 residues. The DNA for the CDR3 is TGTGCCAGCAGTGCAGATACCCTGAACACTGAAGCTTTCTTT. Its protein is CASSADTLNTEAFF.